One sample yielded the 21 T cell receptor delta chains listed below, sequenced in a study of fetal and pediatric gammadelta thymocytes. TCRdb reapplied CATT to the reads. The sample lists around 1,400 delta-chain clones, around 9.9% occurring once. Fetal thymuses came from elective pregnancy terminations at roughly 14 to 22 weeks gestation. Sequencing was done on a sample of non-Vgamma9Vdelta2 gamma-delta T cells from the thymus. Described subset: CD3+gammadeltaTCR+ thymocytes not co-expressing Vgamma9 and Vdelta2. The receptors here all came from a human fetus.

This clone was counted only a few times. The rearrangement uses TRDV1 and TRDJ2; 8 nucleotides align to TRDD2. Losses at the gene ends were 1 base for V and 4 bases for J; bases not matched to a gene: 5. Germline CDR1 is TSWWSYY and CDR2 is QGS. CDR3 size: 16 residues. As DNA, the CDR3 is TGTGCTCTTGGGGAACCTTCCTACGGGGGGACAGCACAACTCTTCTTT. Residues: CALGEPSYGGTAQLFF.

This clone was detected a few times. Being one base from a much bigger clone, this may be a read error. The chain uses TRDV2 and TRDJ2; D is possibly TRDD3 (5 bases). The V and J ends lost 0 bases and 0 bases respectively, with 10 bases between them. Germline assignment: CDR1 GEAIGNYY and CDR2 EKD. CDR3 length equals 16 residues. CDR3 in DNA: TGTGCCTGTGACACCGGGGCATACGCTTTGACAGCACAACTCTTCTTT. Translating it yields CACDTGAYALTAQLFF.

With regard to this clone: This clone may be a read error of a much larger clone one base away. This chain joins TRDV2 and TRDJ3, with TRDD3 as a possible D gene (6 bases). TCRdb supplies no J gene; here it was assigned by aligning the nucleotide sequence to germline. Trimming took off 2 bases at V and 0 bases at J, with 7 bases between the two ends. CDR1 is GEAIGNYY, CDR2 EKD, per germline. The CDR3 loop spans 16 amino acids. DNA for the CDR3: TGTGCCTGTGACAGGGGGAGCTCCTGGGACACCCGACAGATGTTTTTC. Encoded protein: CACDRGSSWDTRQMFF.

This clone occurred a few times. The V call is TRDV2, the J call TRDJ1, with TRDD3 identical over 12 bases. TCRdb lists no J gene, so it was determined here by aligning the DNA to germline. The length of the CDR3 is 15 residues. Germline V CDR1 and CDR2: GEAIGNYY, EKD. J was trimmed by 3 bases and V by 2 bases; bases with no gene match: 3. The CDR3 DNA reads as TGTGCCTGTGACAGTACTGGGGGATACTCCGATAAACTCATCTTT. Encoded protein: CACDSTGGYSDKLIF.

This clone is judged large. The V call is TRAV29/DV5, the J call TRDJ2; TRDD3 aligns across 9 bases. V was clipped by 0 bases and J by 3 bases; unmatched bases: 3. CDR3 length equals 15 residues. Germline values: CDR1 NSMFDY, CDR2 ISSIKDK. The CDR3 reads CAASAYWGMTAQLFF. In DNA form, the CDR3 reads TGTGCAGCAAGCGCGTACTGGGGGATGACAGCACAACTCTTCTTT.

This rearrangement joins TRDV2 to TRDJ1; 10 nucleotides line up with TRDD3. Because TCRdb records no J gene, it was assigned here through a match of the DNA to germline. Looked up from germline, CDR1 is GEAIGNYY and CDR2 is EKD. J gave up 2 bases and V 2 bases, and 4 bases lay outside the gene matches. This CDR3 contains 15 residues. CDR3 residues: CACDKVLGDTDKLIF. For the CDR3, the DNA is TGTGCCTGTGACAAAGTACTGGGGGATACCGATAAACTCATCTTT.

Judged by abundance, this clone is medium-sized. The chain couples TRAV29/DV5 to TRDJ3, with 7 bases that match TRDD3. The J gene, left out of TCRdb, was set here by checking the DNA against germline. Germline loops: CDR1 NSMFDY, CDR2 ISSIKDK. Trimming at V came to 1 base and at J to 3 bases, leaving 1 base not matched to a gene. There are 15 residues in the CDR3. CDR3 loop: CAASWGYWDTRQMFF. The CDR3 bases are TGTGCAGCAAGCTGGGGATACTGGGACACCCGACAGATGTTTTTC. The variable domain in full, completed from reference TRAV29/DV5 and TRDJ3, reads DQQVKQNSPSLSVQEGRISILNCDYTNSMFDYFLWYKKYPAEGPTFLISISSIKDKNEDGRFTVFLNKSAKHLSLHIVPSQPGDSAVYFCAASWGYWDTRQMFFGTGIKLFVEP.

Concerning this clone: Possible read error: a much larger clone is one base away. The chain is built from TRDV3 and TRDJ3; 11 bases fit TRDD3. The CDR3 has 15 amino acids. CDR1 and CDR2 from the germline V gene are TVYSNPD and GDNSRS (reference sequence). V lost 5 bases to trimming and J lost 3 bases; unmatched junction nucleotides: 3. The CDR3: CAITGGYWDTRQMFF. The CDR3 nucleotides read TGTGCCATTACTGGGGGATACTGGGACACCCGACAGATGTTTTTC. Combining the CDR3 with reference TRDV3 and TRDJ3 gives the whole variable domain CDKVTQSSPDQTVASGSEVVLLCTYDTVYSNPDLFWYRIRPDYSFQFVFYGDNSRSEGADFTQGRFSVKHILTQKAFHLVISPVRTEDSATYYCAITGGYWDTRQMFFGTGIKLFVEP.

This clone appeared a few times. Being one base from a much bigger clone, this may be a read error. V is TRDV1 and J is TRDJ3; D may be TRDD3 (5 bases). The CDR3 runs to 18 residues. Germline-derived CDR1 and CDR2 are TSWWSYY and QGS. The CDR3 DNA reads TGTGCTCTTGGGGAAGGGGCCGGGAGCTCCTGGGACACCCTACAGATGTTTTTC. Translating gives CALGEGAGSSWDTLQMFF.

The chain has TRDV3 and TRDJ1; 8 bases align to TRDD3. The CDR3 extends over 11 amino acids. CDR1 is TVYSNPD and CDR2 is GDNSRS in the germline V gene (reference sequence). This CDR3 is CAGGYTDKLIF. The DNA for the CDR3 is TGTGCTGGGGGATACACCGATAAACTCATCTTT.

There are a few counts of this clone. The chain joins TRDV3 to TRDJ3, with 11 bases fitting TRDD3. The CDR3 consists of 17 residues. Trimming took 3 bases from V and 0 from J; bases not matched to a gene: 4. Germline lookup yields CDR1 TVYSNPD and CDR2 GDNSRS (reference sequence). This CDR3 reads CAFRTGGYSWDTRQMFF. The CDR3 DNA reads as TGTGCCTTCCGTACTGGGGGATACTCCTGGGACACCCGACAGATGTTTTTC.

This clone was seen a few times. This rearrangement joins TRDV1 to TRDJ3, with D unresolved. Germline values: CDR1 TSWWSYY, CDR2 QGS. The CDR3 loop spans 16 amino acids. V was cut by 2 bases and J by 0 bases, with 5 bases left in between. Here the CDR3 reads CALGEGSSWDTRQMFF. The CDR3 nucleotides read TGTGCTCTTGGGGAAGGGAGCTCCTGGGACACCCGACAGATGTTTTTC.

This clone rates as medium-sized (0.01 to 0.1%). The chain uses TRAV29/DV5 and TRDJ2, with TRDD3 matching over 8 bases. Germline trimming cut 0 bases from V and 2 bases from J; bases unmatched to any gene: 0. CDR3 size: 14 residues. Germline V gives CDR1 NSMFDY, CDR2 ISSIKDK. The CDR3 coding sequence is TGTGCAGCAAGCGCTGGGGGATTGACAGCACAACTCTTCTTT. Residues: CAASAGGLTAQLFF.

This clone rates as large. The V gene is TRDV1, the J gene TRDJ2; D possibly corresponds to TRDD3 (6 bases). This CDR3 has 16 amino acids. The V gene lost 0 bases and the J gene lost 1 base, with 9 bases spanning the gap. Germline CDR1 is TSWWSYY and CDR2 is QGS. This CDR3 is CALGELPGDLTAQLFF. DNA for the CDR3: TGTGCTCTTGGGGAACTTCCGGGGGATTTGACAGCACAACTCTTCTTT.

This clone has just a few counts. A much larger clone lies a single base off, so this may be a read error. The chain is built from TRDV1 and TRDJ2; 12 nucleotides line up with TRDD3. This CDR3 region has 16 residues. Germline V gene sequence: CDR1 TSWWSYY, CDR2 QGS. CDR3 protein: CALGENVLGDTAQRFF. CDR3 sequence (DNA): TGTGCTCTTGGGGAAAATGTACTGGGGGATACAGCACAACGCTTCTTT.

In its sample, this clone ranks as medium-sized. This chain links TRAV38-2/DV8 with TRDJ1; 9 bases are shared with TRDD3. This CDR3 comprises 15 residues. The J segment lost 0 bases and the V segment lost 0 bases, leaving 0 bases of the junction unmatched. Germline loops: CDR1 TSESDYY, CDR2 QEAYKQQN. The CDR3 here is CAYRSAGGYTDKLIF. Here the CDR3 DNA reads TGTGCTTATAGGAGCGCTGGGGGATACACCGATAAACTCATCTTT.

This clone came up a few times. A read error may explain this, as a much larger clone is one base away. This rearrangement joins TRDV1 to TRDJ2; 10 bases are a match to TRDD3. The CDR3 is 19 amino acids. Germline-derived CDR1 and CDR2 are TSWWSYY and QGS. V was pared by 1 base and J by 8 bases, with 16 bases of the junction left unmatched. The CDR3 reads CALGEPNFPHGGIRAQLFF. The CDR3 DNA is TGTGCTCTTGGGGAACCGAATTTCCCACATGGGGGGATACGCGCACAACTCTTCTTT.

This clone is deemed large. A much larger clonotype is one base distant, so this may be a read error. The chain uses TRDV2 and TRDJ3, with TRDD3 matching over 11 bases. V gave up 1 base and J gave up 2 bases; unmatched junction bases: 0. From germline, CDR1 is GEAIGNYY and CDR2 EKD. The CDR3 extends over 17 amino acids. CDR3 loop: CACDTGGYAWDTRQMFF. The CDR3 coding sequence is TGTGCCTGTGACACTGGGGGATACGCCTGGGACACCCGACAGATGTTTTTC.

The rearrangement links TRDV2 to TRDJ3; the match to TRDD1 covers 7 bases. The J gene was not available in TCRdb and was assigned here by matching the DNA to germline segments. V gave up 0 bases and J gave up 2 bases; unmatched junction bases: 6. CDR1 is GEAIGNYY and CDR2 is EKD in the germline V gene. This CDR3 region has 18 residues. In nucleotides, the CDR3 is TGTGCCTGTGACACCGGAGGGGAAATAGCCTGGGACACCCGACAGATGTTTTTC. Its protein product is CACDTGGEIAWDTRQMFF.

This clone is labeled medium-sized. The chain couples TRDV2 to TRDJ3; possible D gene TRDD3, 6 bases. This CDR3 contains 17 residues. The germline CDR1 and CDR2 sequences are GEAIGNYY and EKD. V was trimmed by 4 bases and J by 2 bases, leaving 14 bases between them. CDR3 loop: CACDTGKFPWDTRQMFF. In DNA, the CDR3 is TGTGCCTGTGATACTGGGAAGTTTCCCTGGGACACCCGACAGATGTTTTTC.

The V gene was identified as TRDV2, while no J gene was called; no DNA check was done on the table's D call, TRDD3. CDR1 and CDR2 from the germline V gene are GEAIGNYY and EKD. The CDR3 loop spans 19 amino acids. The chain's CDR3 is CACDWGYALYSWDTRQTFF. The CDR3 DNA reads TGTGCCTGTGACTGGGGATACGCGTTGTACTCCTGGGACACCCGACAGACGTTTTTC.